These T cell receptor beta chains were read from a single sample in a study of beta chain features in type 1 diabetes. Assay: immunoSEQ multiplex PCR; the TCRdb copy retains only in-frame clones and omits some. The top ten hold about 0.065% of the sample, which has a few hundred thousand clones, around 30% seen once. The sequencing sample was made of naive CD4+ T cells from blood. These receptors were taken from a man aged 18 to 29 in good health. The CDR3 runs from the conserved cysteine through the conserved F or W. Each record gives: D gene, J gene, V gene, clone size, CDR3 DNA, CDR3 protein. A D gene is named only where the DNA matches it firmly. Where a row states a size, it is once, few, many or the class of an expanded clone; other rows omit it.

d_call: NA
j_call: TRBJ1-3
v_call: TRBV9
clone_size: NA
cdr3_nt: TGTGCCAGCAGCTCGAGGGGATCGGGAGGAAACACCATATATTTT
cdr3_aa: CASSSRGSGGNTIYF

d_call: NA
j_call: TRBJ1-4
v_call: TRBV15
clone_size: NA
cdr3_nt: TGTGCCACCTCGCCCCGCTGGGCAACTAATGAAAAACTGTTTTTT
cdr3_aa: CATSPRWATNEKLFF

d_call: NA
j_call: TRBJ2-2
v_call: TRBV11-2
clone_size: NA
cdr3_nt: TGTGCCAGCAGCTCCCGAATGGACTTCGCGAACACCGGGGAGCTGTTTTTT
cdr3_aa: CASSSRMDFANTGELFF

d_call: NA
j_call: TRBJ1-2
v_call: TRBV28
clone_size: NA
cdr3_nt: TGTGCCAGCAGTCCTACTTGGGGGCGCGGTGGCTACACCTTC
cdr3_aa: CASSPTWGRGGYTF

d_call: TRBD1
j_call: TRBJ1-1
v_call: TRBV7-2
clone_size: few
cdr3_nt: TGTGCCAGCAGTCCTGACAGGGGCAGGACTGAAGCTTTCTTT
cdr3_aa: CASSPDRGRTEAFF

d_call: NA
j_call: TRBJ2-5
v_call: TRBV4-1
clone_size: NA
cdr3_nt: TGCGCCAGCAGCCAAGATGGAGGGCGAGATGGAGAGACCCAGTACTTC
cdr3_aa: CASSQDGGRDGETQYF

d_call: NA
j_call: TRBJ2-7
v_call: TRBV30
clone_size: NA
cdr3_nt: TGTGCCTGGAGTCCAGGACAGGCGGGGGAGCAGTACTTC
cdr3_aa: CAWSPGQAGEQYF

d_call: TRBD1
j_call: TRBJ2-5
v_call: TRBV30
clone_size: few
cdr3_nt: TGTGCCTGGAGCGCCGGACAGGGGGAAGAGACCCAGTACTTC
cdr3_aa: CAWSAGQGEETQYF

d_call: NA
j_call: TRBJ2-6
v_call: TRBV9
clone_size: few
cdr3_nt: TGTGCCAGCAGCACTCACAGCTCTGGGGCCAACGTCCTGACTTTC
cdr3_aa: CASSTHSSGANVLTF

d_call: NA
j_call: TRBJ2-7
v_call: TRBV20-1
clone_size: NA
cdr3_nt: TGCAGTGCTAATCTGCCCGGAGAGCAGTACTTC
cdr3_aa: CSANLPGEQYF

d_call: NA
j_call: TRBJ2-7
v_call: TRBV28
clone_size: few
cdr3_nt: TGTGCCAGCCGCCTGCAGGGAATGGACGAGCAGTACTTC
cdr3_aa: CASRLQGMDEQYF

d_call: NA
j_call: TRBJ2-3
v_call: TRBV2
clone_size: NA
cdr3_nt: TGTGCCAGCAGTGCGGCAGATACGCAGTATTTT
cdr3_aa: CASSAADTQYF

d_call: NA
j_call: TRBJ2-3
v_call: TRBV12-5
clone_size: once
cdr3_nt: TGTGCTAGTGGTTTGGTACCGTTGGGAGCGGTCAATACGCAGTATTTT
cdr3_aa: CASGLVPLGAVNTQYF

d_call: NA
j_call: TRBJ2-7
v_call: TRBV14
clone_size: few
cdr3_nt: TGTGCCAGCAGCACTAGTGGCCCCCCCTACGAGCAGTACTTC
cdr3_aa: CASSTSGPPYEQYF

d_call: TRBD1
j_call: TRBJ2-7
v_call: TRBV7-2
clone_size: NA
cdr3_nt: TGTGCCAGCAGTAGACAGGGGGCCTACGAGCAGTACTTC
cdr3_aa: CASSRQGAYEQYF

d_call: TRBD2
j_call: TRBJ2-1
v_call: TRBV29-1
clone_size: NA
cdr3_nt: TGCAGCGTAATCAGCGGGAGCAACCGGAATGAGCAGTTCTTC
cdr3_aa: CSVISGSNRNEQFF

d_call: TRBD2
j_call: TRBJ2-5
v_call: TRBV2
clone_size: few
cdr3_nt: TGTGCCAGCAGGAGGACTAGCGGGGGCTTGGGAGAGACCCAGTACTTC
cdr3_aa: CASRRTSGGLGETQYF

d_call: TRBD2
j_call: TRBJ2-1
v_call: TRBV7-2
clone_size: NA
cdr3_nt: TGTGCCAGCAGCTTAGGACTAGCGGGGGAGCAGTTCTTC
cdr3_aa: CASSLGLAGEQFF

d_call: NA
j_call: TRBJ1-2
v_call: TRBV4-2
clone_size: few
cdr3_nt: TGTGCCAGCAGCCCGCCCAAGGCGAACTATGGCTACACCTTC
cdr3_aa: CASSPPKANYGYTF

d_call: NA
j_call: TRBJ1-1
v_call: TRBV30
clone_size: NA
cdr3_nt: TGTGCCTGGAGGTCACTGGTGAACACTGAAGCTTTCTTT
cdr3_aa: CAWRSLVNTEAFF

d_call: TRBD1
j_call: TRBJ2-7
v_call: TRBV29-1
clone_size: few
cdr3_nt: TGCAGCGGTACGGACAGGTCCTCCTACGAGCAGTACTTC
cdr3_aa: CSGTDRSSYEQYF

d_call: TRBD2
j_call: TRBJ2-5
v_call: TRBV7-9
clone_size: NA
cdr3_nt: TGTGCCAGCAGCCTAGCGGGAGGGCCTATGTCGGAGACCCAGTACTTC
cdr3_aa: CASSLAGGPMSETQYF

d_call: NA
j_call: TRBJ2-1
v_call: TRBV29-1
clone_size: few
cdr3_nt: TGCAGCGTCGTTAAGTCCTCCTCATGGGAGGAGCAGTTCTTC
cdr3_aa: CSVVKSSSWEEQFF

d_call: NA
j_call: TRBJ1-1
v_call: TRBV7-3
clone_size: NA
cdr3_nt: TGTGCCAGCAGCTTACAGGCATCCACTGAAGCTTTCTTT
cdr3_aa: CASSLQASTEAFF

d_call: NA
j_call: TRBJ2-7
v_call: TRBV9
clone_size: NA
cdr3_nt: TGTGCCAGCAGCGCGGGGACCCAGTCCTACTACGAGCAGTACTTC
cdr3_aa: CASSAGTQSYYEQYF

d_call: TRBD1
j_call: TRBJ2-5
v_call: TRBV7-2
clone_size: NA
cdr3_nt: TGTGCCAGCAGCTTGAATTACAGGGGTGAGACCCAGTACTTC
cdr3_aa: CASSLNYRGETQYF

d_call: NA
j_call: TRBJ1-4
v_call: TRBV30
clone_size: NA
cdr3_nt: TGTGCCTGGCGTGGCGGGGCAACTAATGAAAAACTGTTTTTT
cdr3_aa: CAWRGGATNEKLFF

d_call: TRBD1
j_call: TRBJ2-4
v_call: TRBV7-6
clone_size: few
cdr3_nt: TGTGCCAGCAGCCTAGGACAGGGGCTAGCCAAAAACATTCAGTACTTC
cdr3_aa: CASSLGQGLAKNIQYF

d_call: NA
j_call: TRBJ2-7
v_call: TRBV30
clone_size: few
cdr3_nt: TGTGCCTGGAGCGCTGGGTTGGGGACGGTTCCCTACGAGCAGTACTTC
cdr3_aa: CAWSAGLGTVPYEQYF

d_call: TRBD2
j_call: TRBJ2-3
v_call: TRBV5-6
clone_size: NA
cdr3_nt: TGTGCCAGCAGCAGGACTAGCGGATACACAGATACGCAGTATTTT
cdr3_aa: CASSRTSGYTDTQYF

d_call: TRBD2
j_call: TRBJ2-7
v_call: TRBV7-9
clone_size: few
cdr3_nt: TGTGCCAGCAGCTTACCTCCGGGTAGCGGGACCCACGAGCAGTACTTC
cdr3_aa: CASSLPPGSGTHEQYF

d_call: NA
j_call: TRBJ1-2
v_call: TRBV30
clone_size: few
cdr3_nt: TGTGCCTGGACTGGGACTAACTATGGCTACACCTTC
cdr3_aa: CAWTGTNYGYTF

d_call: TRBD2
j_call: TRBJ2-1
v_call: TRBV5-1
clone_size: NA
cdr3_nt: TGCGCCAGCAGCTTGAGCGGGAGTGGGTACAATGAGCAGTTCTTC
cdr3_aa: CASSLSGSGYNEQFF

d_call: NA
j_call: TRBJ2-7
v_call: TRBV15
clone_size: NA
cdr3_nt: TGTGCCACCAGCAGACAGGGATCCTACGAGCAGTACTTC
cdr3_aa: CATSRQGSYEQYF

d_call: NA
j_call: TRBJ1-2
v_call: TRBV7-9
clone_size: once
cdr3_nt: TGTGCCAGCAGCTTACCAGGGAACTATGGCTACACCTTC
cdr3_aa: CASSLPGNYGYTF

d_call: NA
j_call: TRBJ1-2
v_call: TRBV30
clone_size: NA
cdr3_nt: TGTGCCTGGAGTCATGGGCAGTATGGCTACACCTTC
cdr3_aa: CAWSHGQYGYTF

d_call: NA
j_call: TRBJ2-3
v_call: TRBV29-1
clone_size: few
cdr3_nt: TGCAGCGTTGAGATTTCGACTACAGATACGCAGTATTTT
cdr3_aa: CSVEISTTDTQYF

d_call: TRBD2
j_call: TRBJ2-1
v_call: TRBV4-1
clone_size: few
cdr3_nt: TGCGCCAGCAGCCAAGGACTAGCGGGTAACAATGAGCAGTTCTTC
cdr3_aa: CASSQGLAGNNEQFF

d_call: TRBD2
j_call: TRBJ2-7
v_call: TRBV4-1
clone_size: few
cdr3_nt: TGCGCCAGCAGCCGCGGAGCGAGCGGGAGAAACTACGAGCAGTACTTC
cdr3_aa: CASSRGASGRNYEQYF

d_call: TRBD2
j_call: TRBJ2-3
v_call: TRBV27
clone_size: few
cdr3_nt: TGTGCCAGCAGTCCCAGGACTAGCGGGATTAGCACAGATACGCAGTATTTT
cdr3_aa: CASSPRTSGISTDTQYF

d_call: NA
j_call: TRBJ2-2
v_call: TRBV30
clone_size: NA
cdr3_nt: TGTGCCCGCGGGCGGGCGAACACCGGGGAGCTGTTTTTT
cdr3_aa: CARGRANTGELFF

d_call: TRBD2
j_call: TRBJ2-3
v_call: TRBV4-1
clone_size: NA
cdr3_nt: TGCGCCAGCAGCCAAGGAAGGGCTAGCGGGAGAACAGATACGCAGTATTTT
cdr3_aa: CASSQGRASGRTDTQYF

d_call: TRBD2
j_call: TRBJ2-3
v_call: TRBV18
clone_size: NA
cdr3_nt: TGTGCCAGCTCACCACGACTAGCGGGAGTGGGAGATACGCAGTATTTT
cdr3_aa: CASSPRLAGVGDTQYF

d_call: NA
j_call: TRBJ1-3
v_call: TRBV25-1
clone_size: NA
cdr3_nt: TGTGCCAGCAGTGAGACAGGCTTCTCTGGAAACACCATATATTTT
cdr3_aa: CASSETGFSGNTIYF

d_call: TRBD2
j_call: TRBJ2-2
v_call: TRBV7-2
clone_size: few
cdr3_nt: TGTGCCAGCAGCTCTGGACTAGCGGGTCCAAGCAACACCGGGGAGCTGTTTTTT
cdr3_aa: CASSSGLAGPSNTGELFF

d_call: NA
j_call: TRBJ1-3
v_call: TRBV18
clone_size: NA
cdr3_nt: TGTGCCAGCTCGTCCGGGACTAACTCTGGAAACACCATATATTTT
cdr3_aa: CASSSGTNSGNTIYF

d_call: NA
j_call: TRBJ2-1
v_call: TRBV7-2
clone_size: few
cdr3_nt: TGTGCCAGCAGCACCGGGACTCCAGTAATCTATGAGCAGTTCTTC
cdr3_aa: CASSTGTPVIYEQFF

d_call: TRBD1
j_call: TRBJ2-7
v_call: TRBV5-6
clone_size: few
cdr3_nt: TGTGCCAGCAGTGACCGGGACAGGGCCTACGAGCAGTACTTC
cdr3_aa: CASSDRDRAYEQYF

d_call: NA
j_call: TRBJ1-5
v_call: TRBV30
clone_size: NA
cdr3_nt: TGTGCCTGGAGTAGGTCCGTGGGTAGCAATCAGCCCCAGCATTTT
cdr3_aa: CAWSRSVGSNQPQHF

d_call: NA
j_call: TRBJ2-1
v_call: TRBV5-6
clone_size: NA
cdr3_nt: TGTGCCAGCAGCTTTATTAGCTCCTACAATGAGCAGTTCTTC
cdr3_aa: CASSFISSYNEQFF

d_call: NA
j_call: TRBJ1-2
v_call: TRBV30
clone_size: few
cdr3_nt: TGTGCCTGGAGGAAAGCAGGGCTCAGCTTC
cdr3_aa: CAWRKAGLSF

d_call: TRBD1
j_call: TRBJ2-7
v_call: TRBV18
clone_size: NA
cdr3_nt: TGTGCCAGCTCACCCGGGACAGGGGATGCCTACGAGCAGTACTTC
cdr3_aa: CASSPGTGDAYEQYF

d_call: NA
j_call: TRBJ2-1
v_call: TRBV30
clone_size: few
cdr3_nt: TGTGCCTGGAGTGTACGACGGGCTGACAATGAGCAGTTCTTC
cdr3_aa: CAWSVRRADNEQFF

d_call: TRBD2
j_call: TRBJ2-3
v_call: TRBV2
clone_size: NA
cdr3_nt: TGTGCCAGCAGTGAGTTGGCGGGAGCCGATACGCAGTATTTT
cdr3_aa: CASSELAGADTQYF

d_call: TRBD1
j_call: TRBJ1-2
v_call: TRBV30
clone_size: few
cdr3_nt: TGTGCCTCAGGTCCGGGACAGGACTATGGCTACACCTTC
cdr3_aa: CASGPGQDYGYTF